This entry lists 7 T cell receptor beta chains sequenced from one sample in a study of blood T cell repertoires in COVID-19. The protocol was immunoSEQ multiplex PCR, while the TCRdb copy is restricted to in-frame clones and leaves out a portion. The sample yields 250,000 to 300,000 clones, about 90% seen once. Sequenced: peripheral blood. These receptors were taken from a woman in her twenties or thirties with COVID-19, enrolled during active disease.

The chain has TRBV6-5 and TRBJ1-2; the match to TRBD1 covers 7 bases. V was pared by 0 bases and J by 5 bases, with 6 bases of the junction left unmatched. This CDR3 region has 15 residues. Looked up from germline, CDR1 is MNHEY and CDR2 is SVGAGI. This chain's CDR3 is CASSYSRTGRYGYTF. The CDR3 DNA follows: TGTGCCAGCAGTTACTCCCGGACAGGACGATATGGCTACACCTTC.

The chain has TRBV7-9 and TRBJ2-3; the D gene is possibly TRBD2 (6 bases). The CDR3 loop spans 16 amino acids. The ends were cut back, 4 bases at V and 2 bases at J, with 16 bases in the middle. The germline V gene has CDR1 SEHNR and CDR2 FQNEAQ (reference sequence). This CDR3 reads CASSWGDERPTDTQYF. The CDR3 DNA follows: TGTGCCAGCAGCTGGGGGGACGAGAGACCCACAGATACGCAGTATTTT.

The CDR3: CASSSDRTSGNTIYF. CDR3 bases: TGTGCCAGCAGTTCCGACAGAACCTCTGGAAACACCATATATTTT. This chain joins TRBV28 and TRBJ1-3; D perhaps matches TRBD1 (5 bases). The CDR3 is 15 amino acids. V shed 4 bases and J shed 0 bases, with 10 bases lying between them. Germline CDR1 and CDR2: MDHEN and SYDVKM.

Regarding this clone: This CDR3 is also generated by other DNA sequences in the sample. The chain links TRBV3-1 (or the pseudogene TRBV3-2) to TRBJ1-1, with D tentatively TRBD1 (5 bases). Germline assignment: CDR1 LGHDT and CDR2 YNNKEL (reference sequence). The V gene lost 6 bases and the J gene lost 8 bases, with 10 bases spanning the gap. The CDR3 is 11 residues long. The CDR3, as DNA: TGTGCCAGCAGGGGGGGATCCGAAGCTTTCTTT. Protein: CASRGGSEAFF.

The rearrangement uses TRBV7-9 and TRBJ1-6; D remains ambiguous. V lost 1 base and J lost 7, with 5 bases in between. In germline, CDR1 is SEHNR, CDR2 FQNEAQ (reference sequence). The CDR3 covers 13 residues. The CDR3 nucleotides are TGTGCCAGCAGCTTAGAACAGAATTCACCCCTCCACTTT. This translates into CASSLEQNSPLHF.

This chain uses TRBV6-5 with TRBJ2-2; D gene ambiguous. Trimming pared 2 bases from V and 8 bases from J, leaving 9 bases between. This CDR3 is built from 13 residues. Germline CDR1 is MNHEY and CDR2 is SVGAGI. CDR3 coding DNA: TGTGCCAGCAGTTACCTCATTGCGGGGGAGCTGTTTTTT. Amino acid sequence: CASSYLIAGELFF.

The J gene is TRBJ1-1, the V gene TRBV5-1, with 7 bases aligning to TRBD1. Germline values: CDR1 SGHRS, CDR2 YFSETQ. Germline trimming cut 0 bases from V and 6 bases from J; bases unmatched to any gene: 5. The CDR3 consists of 14 residues. For the CDR3, the DNA is TGCGCCAGCAGCTTGGAGGCTACAGGGGCTGAAGCTTTCTTT. Its translation is CASSLEATGAEAFF.